The 5 T cell receptor beta chains below all came from one sample that was sequenced in a study of blood T cell repertoires in COVID-19. This table comes from immunoSEQ multiplex PCR, and its TCRdb copy is limited to in-frame clones, with some not included. Of some 200,000 clones listed, 88% are singletons. Sequenced material: peripheral blood. The receptors were gathered from a man in his sixties or seventies with acute or convalescent COVID-19.

The genes are TRBV27 and TRBJ2-2; D not resolved. V lost 10 bases and J lost 6, with 6 bases in between. Germline CDR1 reads MNHEY; CDR2 reads SMNVEV (reference sequence). This CDR3 has 10 residues. CDR3 DNA: TGTGCCACCCGTCCCGGGGAGCTGTTTTTT. It yields the protein CATRPGELFF.

This chain uses TRBV15 with TRBJ1-2; 7 bases match TRBD1. This CDR3 is built from 14 residues. The ends lost 1 base at V and 6 bases at J; junction bases unmatched: 5. Germline V gene data show CDR1 as LNHNV and CDR2 as YYDKDF (reference sequence). CDR3: CATSRATGNHGYTF. The CDR3 DNA reads TGTGCCACCAGCAGAGCGACAGGGAACCATGGCTACACCTTC.

The chain has TRBV21-1 and TRBJ2-7; the table's D call TRBD2 went unverified against the DNA. TRBV21-1 has pseudogene status. This CDR3 has 12 residues. The CDR3 sequence is CASSKERVEQYF. CDR3 coding DNA: TGTGCCAGCAGCAAAGAGAGGGTCGAGCAGTACTTC.

V and J are TRBV9 and TRBJ2-3; D not resolved. V was trimmed by 0 bases and J by 5 bases, leaving 10 bases between them. CDR1 is SGDLS and CDR2 is YYNGEE in the germline V gene. CDR3 length equals 14 residues. The CDR3 reads CASSVGVARDTQYF. The CDR3 DNA follows: TGTGCCAGCAGCGTAGGCGTTGCTAGAGATACGCAGTATTTT.

The chain links TRBV7-6 to TRBJ1-5, with 7 bases matching TRBD1. Germline V gives CDR1 SGHVS, CDR2 FNYEAQ. Germline trimming cut 0 bases from V and 4 bases from J; bases unmatched to any gene: 3. The CDR3 extends over 15 amino acids. CDR3 protein: CASSLAGGRNQPQHF. DNA of the CDR3: TGTGCCAGCAGCTTAGCAGGGGGCCGGAATCAGCCCCAGCATTTT.